This is a list of T cell receptor beta chains from one sample in a study of post-analysis software for immune sequencing data. TCRdb independently ran MiXCR on the PCR reads; one entry per CDR3 protein. The sample yields over 700,000 distinct CDR3 sequences, roughly 27% seen once. Sample: blood. All receptors come from a girl between 5 and 17 years old with multiple sclerosis. The CDR3 runs from the conserved cysteine through the conserved F or W. The order of the fields is D gene, J gene, clone size, V gene, CDR3 DNA, CDR3 protein. D genes are given only for firm matches. Expanded clones get a size class; other rows say once, few or many, or leave the size out.

D: NA
J: TRBJ2-5
size: many
V: TRBV4-3
DNA: TGCGCCAGCAGCCAGCTCCACAGGGTGGGGGAGACCCAGTACTTC
CDR3: CASSQLHRVGETQYF

D: NA
J: TRBJ1-5
size: NA
V: TRBV20-1
DNA: TGCAGTGCTAGAGATGGCGGTAGCAATCAGCCCCAGCATTTT
CDR3: CSARDGGSNQPQHF

D: TRBD1
J: TRBJ1-3
size: few
V: TRBV5-1
DNA: TGCGCCAGCCGACAGGGAAGAAACACCATATATTTT
CDR3: CASRQGRNTIYF

D: TRBD2
J: TRBJ2-3
size: once
V: TRBV20-1
DNA: TGCAGTGCCCGACGACTAGCGGGACTCACAGATACGCAGTATTTT
CDR3: CSARRLAGLTDTQYF

D: NA
J: TRBJ1-2
size: NA
V: TRBV5-5
DNA: TGTGCCAGCAGCCTGACAGGACAGAGATATGGCTACACCTTC
CDR3: CASSLTGQRYGYTF

D: TRBD2
J: TRBJ2-5
size: NA
V: TRBV7-2
DNA: TGTGCCAGCAGCTTAGCGCTAGCGGGAGTGGAGACCCAGTACTTC
CDR3: CASSLALAGVETQYF

D: NA
J: TRBJ1-2
size: few
V: TRBV5-1
DNA: TGCGCCAGCAGCTTGGGGTTTGGGCTGCCTAACTATGGCTACACCTTC
CDR3: CASSLGFGLPNYGYTF

D: TRBD2
J: TRBJ2-7
size: NA
V: TRBV29-1
DNA: TGCAGCGTTCTTACTAGCGGGAGTTTCTACGAGCAGTACTTC
CDR3: CSVLTSGSFYEQYF

D: NA
J: TRBJ2-3
size: NA
V: TRBV5-6
DNA: TGTGCCAGCAGTAAGAACCGACCAACCCGCACAGATACGCAGTATTTT
CDR3: CASSKNRPTRTDTQYF

D: TRBD1
J: TRBJ2-7
size: few
V: TRBV5-1
DNA: TGCGCCAGCACAATTGCCCCGGGCAGGGGGTACGAGCAGTACTTC
CDR3: CASTIAPGRGYEQYF

D: NA
J: TRBJ1-5
size: NA
V: TRBV4-1
DNA: TGCGCCAGCAGCCAATCCGCCCTCAGAAGCAATCAGCCCCAGCATTTT
CDR3: CASSQSALRSNQPQHF

D: TRBD1
J: TRBJ2-7
size: few
V: TRBV5-1
DNA: TGCGCCAGCAGCTTCCAAGGGGGCTTCCACGAGCAGTACTTC
CDR3: CASSFQGGFHEQYF

D: TRBD1
J: TRBJ2-7
size: few
V: TRBV7-9
DNA: TGTGCCAGCAGCGATGGGACAGCCTACGAGCAGTACTTC
CDR3: CASSDGTAYEQYF